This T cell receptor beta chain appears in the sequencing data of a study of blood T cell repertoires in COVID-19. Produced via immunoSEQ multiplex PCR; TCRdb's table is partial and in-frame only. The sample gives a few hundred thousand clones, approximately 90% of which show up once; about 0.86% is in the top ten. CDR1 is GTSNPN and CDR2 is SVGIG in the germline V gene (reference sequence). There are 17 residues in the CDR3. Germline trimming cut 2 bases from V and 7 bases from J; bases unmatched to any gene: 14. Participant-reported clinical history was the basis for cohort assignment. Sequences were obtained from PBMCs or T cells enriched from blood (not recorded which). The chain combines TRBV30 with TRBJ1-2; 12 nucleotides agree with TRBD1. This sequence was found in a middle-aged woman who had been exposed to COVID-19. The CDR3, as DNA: TGTGCCTGGAGTTACCCGGGACAGGGGGCGCGACCGGGTGGCTACACCTTC. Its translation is CAWSYPGQGARPGGYTF.